The rows below give T cell receptor beta chains drawn from one sample of a study of long-term antiretroviral therapy in people with HIV. Measured with immunoSEQ multiplex PCR; TCRdb has only the in-frame clones, and not every one. The table has tens of thousands of clones, 82% seen once; the top ten hold around 6.1%. Sequencing used unsorted PBMCs, obtained 0.6 years after starting antiretroviral therapy. The receptors stem from a young man with HIV. Both conserved end residues are part of each CDR3.

j_call,v_call,cdr3_aa
TRBJ2-1,TRBV5-6,CASSLSGPYNEQFF
TRBJ1-5,TRBV27,CASSLRAGYQPQHF
TRBJ2-1,TRBV28,CASSPPSTSGSLNEQFF
TRBJ2-2,TRBV6-5,CASSYGVAENTGELFF
TRBJ2-1,TRBV7-9,CASSPGDSQDDEQFF
TRBJ1-2,TRBV28,CASSLGQGAVNYGYTF
TRBJ1-3,TRBV18,CASSRGLTSASGNTIYF
TRBJ2-7,TRBV2,CASSENYEQYF
TRBJ1-5,TRBV7-9,CASSLGESYQPQHF
TRBJ1-1,TRBV29-1,CSVRRQGTMNTEAFF
TRBJ2-2,TRBV9,CASARLNTGELFF
TRBJ2-1,TRBV7-8,CASSSGDYSEQFF
TRBJ2-3,TRBV5-6,CASSWGQSTDTQYF
TRBJ1-2,TRBV10-3,CANGAGTRGYGYTF
TRBJ1-1,TRBV7-3,CASSLDSLTEAFF
TRBJ2-5,TRBV6-5,CASRGGAVQETQYF
TRBJ1-1,TRBV11-2,CASSPTASILNTEAFF
TRBJ2-5,TRBV28,CASSFSAGDRETQYF
TRBJ1-4,TRBV9,CASSGAEGFGEKLFF
TRBJ2-1,TRBV9,CASSVGYEQFF
TRBJ1-2,TRBV27,CASRTPGTGGSPTF
TRBJ2-2,TRBV7-9,CASSLSRTDSSTGELFF
TRBJ2-5,TRBV5-1,CASSRGASGRALETQYF
TRBJ2-1,TRBV7-9,CASSTRAGGPYNEQFF
TRBJ2-2,TRBV7-3,CASSLKLGYTGELFF
TRBJ1-1,TRBV29-1,CSAKTNTEAFF
TRBJ1-5,TRBV18,CASSPPGGVSNQPQHF
TRBJ1-1,TRBV29-1,CSVQGAGEAFF
TRBJ2-7,TRBV6-1,CASSGQATFYEQYF
TRBJ2-7,TRBV28,CASSSGLEQYF
TRBJ2-4,TRBV7-9,CASSPEALAKNIQYF
TRBJ2-1,TRBV19,CASSGTVNEQFF
TRBJ2-7,TRBV13,CASSSGYTYEQYF
TRBJ1-4,TRBV4-1,CASSQEFGRAEKLFF
TRBJ2-3,TRBV6-4,CASSDRTGATDTQYF
TRBJ1-4,TRBV28,CASSFLGQANEKLFF
TRBJ1-2,TRBV5-6,CASSTGLGYGYTF
TRBJ2-4,TRBV7-2,CASSKGLWTRKDENIQYF
TRBJ2-2,TRBV9,CASSEGGFGTGELFF
TRBJ2-7,TRBV11-2,CASSTGHSSYEQYF
TRBJ2-3,TRBV7-2,CASSPQRQGVDTQYF
TRBJ1-1,TRBV7-9,CASSPTPNTEAFF
TRBJ1-2,TRBV10-2,CASSESPGLLGYTF
TRBJ2-5,TRBV5-1,CASTPLAGGQETQYF
TRBJ2-3,TRBV28,CASSPDRGPDTQYF
TRBJ1-2,TRBV6-5,CASRSNRDRGYGYTF
TRBJ2-2,TRBV11-1,CASSLEQLLTGELFF
TRBJ2-1,TRBV19,CASSPYPNEQFF
TRBJ2-6,TRBV5-8,CASSPMDMGAGANVLTF
TRBJ1-2,TRBV7-2,CASSLRIAANYGYTF
TRBJ1-1,TRBV25-1,CASSNQGPDTEAFF
TRBJ1-2,TRBV7-2,CASTPGQAGTNYGYTF